This T cell receptor beta chain was sequenced for a study of cytomegalovirus exposure and HLA in healthy donors. Study background: The same platform used for the 650 to 700 first-cohort repertoires was also used for the 120 or so validation repertoires, as a later analysis reported.

Trimming removed 4 bases from V and 0 bases from J; junction bases left unmatched: 7. The CDR3 is 18 residues long. Germline V gene sequence: CDR1 SGDLS, CDR2 YYNGEE. A word on this clone: The antigen is undetermined.

Donors were drawn from the approximately 120-subject validation cohort, separate from the approximately 680-subject first cohort. Using immunoSEQ multiplex PCR, the repertoire was profiled, and TCRdb retains in-frame clones only, with some absent. The data contain over 200,000 clones, approximately 86% of them singletons. Study results and limitations: The TCR clusters that emerged in the first cohort tended, a later analysis found, to co-occur in the approximately 130 validation repertoires. 164 TCR beta chains were listed as cytomegalovirus-associated.

The chain recombines TRBV9 with TRBJ2-3; 14 bases agree with TRBD2. The clonotype comes from a woman aged 18 to 35 in good health and CMV-seronegative. The sequencing input was PBMCs. CDR3 in amino acids: CASSSGTSGSYSTDTQYF. CDR3 sequence (DNA): TGTGCCAGCAGCTCCGGGACTAGCGGGAGTTATAGCACAGATACGCAGTATTTT. The whole variable domain, filled in from reference TRBV9 and TRBJ2-3, reads DSGVTQTPKHLITATGQRVTLRCSPRSGDLSVYWYQQSLDQGLQFLIQYYNGEERAKGNILERFSAQQFPDLHSELNLSSLELGDSALYFCASSSGTSGSYSTDTQYFGPGTRLTVL.